Listed here are 8 T cell receptor beta chains from one sample, sequenced in a study of cytomegalovirus exposure and HLA in healthy donors. Primers: 60 Vbeta forward and 13 Jbeta reverse. The data were produced by immunoSEQ multiplex PCR, yet TCRdb's version contains in-frame clones alone and is incomplete. This sample carries 93,000 or so clones, with about 3% going to the ten biggest clones. The specimen was PBMCs. The receptors here all came from a man between 35 and 55 years old in good health and CMV-seronegative.

The chain carries TRBV30 and TRBJ2-7, with 8 bases lining up with TRBD1. There are 16 residues in the CDR3. The V segment lost 4 bases and the J segment 4 bases; nucleotides outside the gene matches: 15. CDR1 is GTSNPN and CDR2 is SVGIG in the germline V gene (reference sequence). Here the CDR3 reads CAWIGSHGTGVYEQYF. CDR3 nucleotide sequence: TGTGCCTGGATTGGGTCCCACGGGACAGGCGTGTACGAGCAGTACTTC.

The rearrangement links TRBV18 to TRBJ2-3, with 8 bases identical to TRBD2. This CDR3 comprises 17 residues. The germline CDR1 and CDR2 sequences are KGHSH and LQKENI. Unmatched junction bases numbered 15, after V lost 3 bases and J lost 7 bases. CDR3 sequence (DNA): TGTGCCAGCTCACCGCCGGGGACTAGTAGTGGTTCCTATACGCAGTATTTT. Amino acids: CASSPPGTSSGSYTQYF.

The rearrangement joins TRBV5-1 to TRBJ2-1; 7 bases are shared with TRBD1. V trimming: 5 bases; J trimming: 8 bases; junction bases outside the gene matches: 13. The CDR3 loop spans 15 amino acids. Germline CDR1 and CDR2: SGHRS and YFSETQ. The CDR3 DNA reads as TGCGCCAGCAGGGGACAGATCAGTTCATCAGATGAGCAGTTCTTC. Translated: CASRGQISSSDEQFF.

This sequence joins TRBV5-1 and TRBJ1-1, with D hard to call. The V and J ends lost 2 bases and 2 bases respectively, with 10 bases between them. This CDR3 has 14 amino acids. CDR1 SGHRS and CDR2 YFSETQ come from the germline V gene. The chain's CDR3 is CASSLPRTNTEAFF. As DNA, the CDR3 is TGCGCCAGCAGCTTACCCAGGACTAACACTGAAGCTTTCTTT.

This chain connects TRBV18 to TRBJ2-5; tentative D call: TRBD1 (6 bases). CDR3 length equals 15 residues. CDR1 KGHSH and CDR2 LQKENI come from the germline V gene. V was pared by 2 bases and J by 1 base, with 11 bases between. CDR3 loop: CASSPLRGGQETQYF. The CDR3 DNA is TGTGCCAGCTCACCATTAAGAGGGGGCCAAGAGACCCAGTACTTC.

The CDR3 here is CASSGDRGRAFF. In DNA, the CDR3 is TGTGCCAGCAGCGGCGACAGGGGGCGAGCTTTCTTT. V gene TRBV9 combines with J gene TRBJ1-1; 10 nucleotides align to TRBD1. V lost 3 bases and J lost 10; bases outside the gene matches: 3. The CDR3 covers 12 residues. CDR1 is SGDLS and CDR2 is YYNGEE in the germline V gene.

The CDR3 loop is CASSPAGAHTDTQYF. For the CDR3, the DNA is TGTGCCAGCAGCCCAGCGGGGGCCCACACAGATACGCAGTATTTT. The chain links TRBV7-2 to TRBJ2-3, with 8 bases that match TRBD2. CDR3 length: 15 residues. V gave up 5 bases and J gave up 2 bases; unmatched junction bases: 6. The germline gives CDR1 SGHTA, CDR2 FQGNSA.

The rearrangement joins TRBV6-1 to TRBJ1-5; D gene ambiguous. The CDR3 consists of 13 residues. The germline V and J ends were trimmed by 2 bases and 6 bases, with 8 bases remaining between them. Looked up from germline, CDR1 is MNHNS and CDR2 is SASEGT. The CDR3 DNA is TGTGCCAGCAGTGAACTCCTGTTTCAGCCCCAGCATTTT. This encodes CASSELLFQPQHF.